This T cell receptor (beta chain) was profiled in a study of blood T cell repertoires in COVID-19. Study background: The study drew acute and convalescent COVID-19 samples from the United States, Italy and Spain.

The V segment lost 4 bases and the J segment 12 bases; nucleotides outside the gene matches: 4. From germline, CDR1 is KGHDR and CDR2 SFDVKD. The CDR3 loop spans 12 amino acids. Measured with immunoSEQ multiplex PCR; TCRdb has only the in-frame clones, and not every one. Among 200,000 to 250,000 clones, around 89% were seen once, and the ten largest hold around 4%. The material sequenced was PBMCs or T cells enriched from blood (not recorded which). The chain combines TRBV24-1 with TRBJ2-1, with 8 nucleotides matching TRBD2. This clonotype was sampled from a woman in her twenties or thirties who had recovered from COVID-19. The CDR3 region has the DNA TGTGCCACCAGTGACCCCGGGGGGGGGCAGTTCTTC. Translated, it gives CATSDPGGGQFF.